The 18 T cell receptor beta chains given below trace back to one sample, sequenced in a study of blood T cell repertoires in COVID-19. The table came from immunoSEQ multiplex PCR; TCRdb's copy has only in-frame clones and leaves some out. This sample has 150,000 or so clones, with 80% found just once. Sample: PBMCs or T cells enriched from blood (not recorded which). These receptors were obtained from a man aged 40-49 years who had recovered from COVID-19.

The genes are TRBV2 and TRBJ2-3, with TRBD2 matching 10 bases. After removal of 6 bases from V and 5 bases from J, the junction contained 5 bases not matched to a gene. Per germline, CDR1 SNHLY and CDR2 FYNNEI. The CDR3 extends over 14 amino acids. The CDR3 DNA reads TGTGCCAGCAGCGGGACTAGCGTGGAAGATACGCAGTATTTT. Translation: CASSGTSVEDTQYF. Supplemented by reference TRBV2 and TRBJ2-3, the full variable domain reads EPEVTQTPSHQVTQMGQEVILRCVPISNHLYFYWYRQILGQKVEFLVSFYNNEISEKSEIFDDQFSVERPDGSNFTLKIRSTKLEDSAMYFCASSGTSVEDTQYFGPGTRLTVL.

The gene calls are TRBV6-6 and TRBJ2-1, with 10 positions matching TRBD2. V shed 5 bases and J 9 bases; nucleotides not matched to a gene: 10. Germline CDR1 reads MNHNY; CDR2 reads SVGAGI (reference sequence). This CDR3 spans 15 amino acids. The CDR3 DNA reads TGTGCCAGCAGTAACGGAGCGGGGGGGCCAGGTGAGCAGTTCTTC. This gives the protein CASSNGAGGPGEQFF.

The chain links TRBV21-1 to TRBJ1-2; the table's D call, TRBD1, was not checked against the DNA. TRBV21-1 is a documented pseudogene. CDR3 length: 17 residues. The CDR3 spells CASSAEGQGAWDYGYTF. In nucleotides, the CDR3 is TGTGCCAGCAGCGCTGAGGGACAGGGAGCCTGGGACTATGGCTACACCTTC.

This clone was recorded only once. The chain links TRBV4-2 to TRBJ1-2, with TRBD1 as a possible D gene (5 bases). This CDR3 region has 14 residues. Germline V gene sequence: CDR1 LGHNA, CDR2 YNFKEQ. The V gene lost 0 bases and the J gene lost 8 bases, with 13 bases spanning the gap. The CDR3: CASSQDRGGDGYTF. The DNA for the CDR3 is TGTGCCAGCAGCCAAGATCGTGGGGGGGACGGCTACACCTTC.

Points on this clone: Other DNA sequences in the same sample also yield this CDR3. This rearrangement joins TRBV5-1 to TRBJ1-3; 10 bases agree with TRBD1. Trimming at V came to 1 base and at J to 2 bases, leaving 3 bases not matched to a gene. This CDR3 contains 16 residues. Germline CDR1 is SGHRS and CDR2 is YFSETQ. This CDR3 reads CASSLNGQGAGNTIYF. The CDR3 bases are TGCGCCAGCAGCTTGAACGGACAGGGGGCTGGAAACACCATATATTTT.

This clone was seen more than once but under ten times. V is TRBV19 and J is TRBJ2-2; no clear D. Trimming took 1 base from V and 4 from J, leaving 10 bases between them. The CDR3 loop spans 15 amino acids. Germline V gene lookup returns CDR1 LNHDA and CDR2 SQIVND (reference sequence). The CDR3 DNA reads TGTGCCAGTAGTATAGGCTCCAAGAGCACCGGGGAGCTGTTTTTT. Amino acids: CASSIGSKSTGELFF.

The chain links TRBV6-4 to TRBJ2-3; TRBD2 agrees at 10 bases. V lost 6 bases to trimming and J lost 4 bases; unmatched junction nucleotides: 4. CDR3 length: 14 amino acids. From germline, CDR1 is MRHNA and CDR2 SNTAGT. The DNA for the CDR3 is TGTGCCAGCAGGGCCGGACTAGCGGCAGATACGCAGTATTTT. It yields the protein CASRAGLAADTQYF.

The gene calls are TRBV5-8 and TRBJ1-1; D gene uncertain. Germline lookup yields CDR1 SGHTS and CDR2 YDEGEE. V was clipped by 6 bases and J by 1 base, with 16 bases between them. CDR3 length equals 15 residues. The chain's CDR3 is CASIQPVNWNTEAFF. Written as DNA, the CDR3 is TGTGCCAGCATTCAACCTGTGAACTGGAACACTGAAGCTTTCTTT.

The chain combines TRBV4-1 with TRBJ2-1; D is possibly TRBD2 (6 bases). Deletions cut 0 bases from V and 9 bases from J, with 18 bases between. The CDR3 totals 16 residues. CDR1 and CDR2 from the germline V gene are MGHRA and YSYEKL. The CDR3 bases are TGCGCCAGCAGCCAAGAAGCGGGCAGAGCAACAATTGAGCAGTTCTTC. Translated: CASSQEAGRATIEQFF.

The chain couples TRBV28 to TRBJ1-5, with 7 bases aligning to TRBD1. V lost 7 bases to trimming and J lost 2 bases; unmatched junction nucleotides: 5. There are 14 residues in the CDR3. From germline, CDR1 is MDHEN and CDR2 SYDVKM. For the CDR3, the DNA is TGTGCCAGCAAGAGGGGGCTGGGCAATCAGCCCCAGCATTTT. This codes for CASKRGLGNQPQHF.

The chain carries TRBV7-8 and TRBJ2-1; possibly TRBD2 for D (6 bases). The germline V gene encodes CDR1 SGHVS and CDR2 FQNEAQ. The V gene lost 6 bases and the J gene lost 4 bases, with 16 bases spanning the gap. The CDR3 has 15 residues. CDR3 protein: CASRLPGLTYNEQFF. The CDR3 DNA sequence: TGTGCCAGCAGGTTACCGGGACTGACTTACAATGAGCAGTTCTTC.

The J gene is TRBJ2-7, the V gene TRBV10-1; 9 bases fit TRBD1. V lost 5 bases, J lost 5 bases, and 7 bases stayed unmatched. Germline V CDR1 and CDR2: WNHNN, SYGVQD (reference sequence). CDR3 length equals 14 residues. In nucleotides, the CDR3 is TGCGCCAGCAGTCCCGGGACAGGGAAAAACGAGCAGTACTTC. It codes for CASSPGTGKNEQYF.

The CDR3 sequence is CASSFGGGPRGGELFF. DNA for the CDR3: TGTGCCAGCAGCTTTGGCGGGGGCCCTCGGGGCGGGGAGCTGTTTTTT. The chain has TRBV13 and TRBJ2-2, with D tentatively TRBD2 (7 bases). CDR1 is PRHDT and CDR2 is FYEKMQ in the germline V gene (reference sequence). V was clipped by 3 bases and J by 7 bases, with 18 bases between them. The CDR3 sequence is 16 residues long. Full variable domain (rest looked up from reference TRBV13 and TRBJ2-2): AAGVIQSPRHLIKEKRETATLKCYPIPRHDTVYWYQQGPGQDPQFLISFYEKMQSDKGSIPDRFSAQQFSDYHSELNMSSLELGDSALYFCASSFGGGPRGGELFFGEGSRLTVL.

The chain links TRBV5-8 to TRBJ2-2, with 9 nucleotides matching TRBD1. CDR1 and CDR2 from the germline V gene are SGHTS and YDEGEE. With V trimmed by 4 bases and J by 5 bases, 9 bases remained unmatched. There are 16 residues in the CDR3. This chain's CDR3 is CASSPSQGARTGELFF. In DNA form, the CDR3 reads TGTGCCAGCAGCCCGTCACAGGGGGCGCGGACCGGGGAGCTGTTTTTT.

The gene calls are TRBV5-8 and TRBJ2-5, with 8 bases lining up with TRBD1. V was pared by 2 bases and J by 4 bases, with 7 bases of the junction left unmatched. In germline, CDR1 is SGHTS, CDR2 YDEGEE. The length of the CDR3 is 15 residues. The CDR3 here is CASSFVDRVGETQYF. Written as DNA, the CDR3 is TGTGCCAGCAGCTTCGTGGACAGGGTAGGAGAGACCCAGTACTTC. Full variable domain (rest looked up from reference TRBV5-8 and TRBJ2-5): EAGVTQSPTHLIKTRGQQATLRCSPISGHTSVYWYQQALGLGLQFLLWYDEGEERNRGNFPPRFSGRQFPNYSSELNVNALELEDSALYLCASSFVDRVGETQYFGPGTRLLVL.

The rearrangement joins TRBV30 to TRBJ2-3, with D possibly matching TRBD2 (6 bases). The CDR3 runs to 13 residues. Trimming shortened V by 6 bases and J by 3 bases, and 13 bases separated the two germline ends. Germline CDR1 reads GTSNPN; CDR2 reads SVGIG (reference sequence). The CDR3 coding sequence is TGTGCCTGTAGGCTGGGGAGGACAGATACGCAGTATTTT. Translating it yields CACRLGRTDTQYF.

The chain couples TRBV9 to TRBJ2-1; TRBD2 might be the D (5 bases). The CDR3 has 13 residues. Trimming cost V 3 bases and J 8 bases, with 12 bases left between them. CDR1 and CDR2 from the germline V gene are SGDLS and YYNGEE. The CDR3 protein is CASSDPSTHEQFF. DNA for the CDR3: TGTGCCAGCAGCGACCCTAGCACTCATGAGCAGTTCTTC.

V and J are TRBV19 and TRBJ1-2; D possibly corresponds to TRBD1 (6 bases). The CDR3 extends over 15 amino acids. V was cut by 1 base and J by 2 bases, with 11 bases left in between. Per germline, CDR1 LNHDA and CDR2 SQIVND (reference sequence). The CDR3 DNA reads TGTGCCAGTAGTATAGCTGGTCAGGGGAACTATGGCTACACCTTC. It codes for CASSIAGQGNYGYTF.